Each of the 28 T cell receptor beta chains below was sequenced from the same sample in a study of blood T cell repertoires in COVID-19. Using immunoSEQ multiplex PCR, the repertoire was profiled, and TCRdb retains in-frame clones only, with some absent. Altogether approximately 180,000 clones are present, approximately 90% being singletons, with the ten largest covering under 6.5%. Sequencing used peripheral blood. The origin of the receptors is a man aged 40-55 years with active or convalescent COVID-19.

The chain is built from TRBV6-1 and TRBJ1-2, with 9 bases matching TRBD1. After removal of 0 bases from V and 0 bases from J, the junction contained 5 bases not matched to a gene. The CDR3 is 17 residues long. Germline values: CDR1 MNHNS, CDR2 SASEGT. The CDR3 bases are TGTGCCAGCAGTGAAGCGCGGGGGGACAGGGCTAACTATGGCTACACCTTC. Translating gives CASSEARGDRANYGYTF.

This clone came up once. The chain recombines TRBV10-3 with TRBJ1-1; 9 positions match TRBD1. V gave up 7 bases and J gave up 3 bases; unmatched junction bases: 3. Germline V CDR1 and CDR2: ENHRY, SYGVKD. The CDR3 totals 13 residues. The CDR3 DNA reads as TGTGCCATCAATCGACAGGGGGACACTGAAGCTTTCTTT. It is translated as CAINRQGDTEAFF.

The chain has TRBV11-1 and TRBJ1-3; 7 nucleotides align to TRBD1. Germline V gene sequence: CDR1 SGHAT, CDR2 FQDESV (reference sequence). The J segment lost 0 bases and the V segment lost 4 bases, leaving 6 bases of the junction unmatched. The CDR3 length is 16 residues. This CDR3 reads CASSSGQRPSGNTIYF. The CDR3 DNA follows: TGTGCCAGCAGCTCGGGACAGCGACCCTCTGGAAACACCATATATTTT.

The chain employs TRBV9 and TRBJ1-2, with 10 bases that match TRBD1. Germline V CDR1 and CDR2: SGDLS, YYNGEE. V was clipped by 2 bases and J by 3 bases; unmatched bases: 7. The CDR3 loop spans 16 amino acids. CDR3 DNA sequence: TGTGCCAGCAGCGTCCCAGACAGGGGGCAGGACTATGGCTACACCTTC. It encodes CASSVPDRGQDYGYTF.

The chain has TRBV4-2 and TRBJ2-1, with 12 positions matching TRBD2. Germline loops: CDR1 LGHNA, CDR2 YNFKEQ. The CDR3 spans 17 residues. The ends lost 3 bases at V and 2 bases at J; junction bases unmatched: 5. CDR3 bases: TGTGCCAGCAGCCAGCGGACTAGCGGGAAGCCCTACAATGAGCAGTTCTTC. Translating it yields CASSQRTSGKPYNEQFF.

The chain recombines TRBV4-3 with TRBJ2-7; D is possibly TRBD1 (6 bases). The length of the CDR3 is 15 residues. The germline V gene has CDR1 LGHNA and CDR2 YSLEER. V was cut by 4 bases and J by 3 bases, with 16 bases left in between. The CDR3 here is CASSRYRDNNYEQYF. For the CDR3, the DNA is TGCGCCAGCAGCCGATACCGGGACAACAACTACGAGCAGTACTTC.

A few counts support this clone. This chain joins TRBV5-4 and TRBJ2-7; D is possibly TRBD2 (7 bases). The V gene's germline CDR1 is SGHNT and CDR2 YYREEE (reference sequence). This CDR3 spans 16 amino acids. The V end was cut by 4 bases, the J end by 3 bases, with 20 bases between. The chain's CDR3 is CASSPEGGQGIYEQYF. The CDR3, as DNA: TGTGCCAGCAGCCCCGAGGGGGGGCAGGGGATCTACGAGCAGTACTTC.

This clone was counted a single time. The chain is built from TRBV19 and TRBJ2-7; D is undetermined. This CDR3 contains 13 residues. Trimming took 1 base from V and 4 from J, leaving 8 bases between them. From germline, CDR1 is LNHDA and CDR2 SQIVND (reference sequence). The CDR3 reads CASSIGRGYEQYF. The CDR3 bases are TGTGCCAGTAGTATAGGACGAGGTTACGAGCAGTACTTC.

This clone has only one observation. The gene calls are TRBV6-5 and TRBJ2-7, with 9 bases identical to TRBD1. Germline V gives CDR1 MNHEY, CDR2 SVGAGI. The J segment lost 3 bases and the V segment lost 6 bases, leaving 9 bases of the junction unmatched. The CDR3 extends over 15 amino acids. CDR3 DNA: TGTGCCAGCAGCCGGGCCGGGGACAGGGTCTACGAGCAGTACTTC. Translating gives CASSRAGDRVYEQYF.

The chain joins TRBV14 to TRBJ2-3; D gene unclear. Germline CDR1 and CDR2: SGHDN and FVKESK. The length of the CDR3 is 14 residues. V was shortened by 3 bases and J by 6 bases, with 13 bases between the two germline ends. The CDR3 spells CASSHPAGPDTQYF. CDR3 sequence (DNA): TGTGCCAGCAGCCACCCGGCAGGCCCCGATACGCAGTATTTT. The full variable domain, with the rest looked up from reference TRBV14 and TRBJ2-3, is EAGVTQFPSHSVIEKGQTVTLRCDPISGHDNLYWYRRVMGKEIKFLLHFVKESKQDESGMPNNRFLAERTGGTYSTLKVQPAELEDSGVYFCASSHPAGPDTQYFGPGTRLTVL.

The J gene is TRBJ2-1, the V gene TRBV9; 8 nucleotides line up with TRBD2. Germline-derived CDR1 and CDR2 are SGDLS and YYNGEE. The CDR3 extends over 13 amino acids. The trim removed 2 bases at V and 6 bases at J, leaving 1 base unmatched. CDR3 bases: TGTGCCAGCAGCGTGCTAGCGGGCAATGAGCAGTTCTTC. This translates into CASSVLAGNEQFF.

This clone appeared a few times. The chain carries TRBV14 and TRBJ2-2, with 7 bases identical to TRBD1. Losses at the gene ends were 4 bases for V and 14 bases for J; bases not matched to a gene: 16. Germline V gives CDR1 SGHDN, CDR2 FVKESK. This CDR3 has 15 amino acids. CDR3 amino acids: CASSPRLTGTAGLFF. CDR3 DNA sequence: TGTGCCAGCAGCCCCCGTTTGACCGGGACAGCTGGCCTGTTTTTT. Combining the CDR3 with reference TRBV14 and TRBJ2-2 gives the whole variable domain EAGVTQFPSHSVIEKGQTVTLRCDPISGHDNLYWYRRVMGKEIKFLLHFVKESKQDESGMPNNRFLAERTGGTYSTLKVQPAELEDSGVYFCASSPRLTGTAGLFFGEGSRLTVL.

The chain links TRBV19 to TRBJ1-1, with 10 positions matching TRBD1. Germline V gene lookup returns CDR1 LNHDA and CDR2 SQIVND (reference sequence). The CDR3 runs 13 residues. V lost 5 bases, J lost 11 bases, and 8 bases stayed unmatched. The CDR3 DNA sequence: TGTGCCAGTAGTGGGTGGACAGGGGGTATCGCTTTCTTT. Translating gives CASSGWTGGIAFF.

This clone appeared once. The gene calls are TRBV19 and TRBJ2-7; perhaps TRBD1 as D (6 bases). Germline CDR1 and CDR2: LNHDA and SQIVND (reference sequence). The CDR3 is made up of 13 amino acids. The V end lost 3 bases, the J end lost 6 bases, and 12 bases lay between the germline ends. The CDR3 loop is CASSMWDTREQYF. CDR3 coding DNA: TGTGCCAGTAGTATGTGGGACACCCGCGAGCAGTACTTC.

The CDR3 sequence is CASRGQGENQPQHF. CDR3 coding DNA: TGTGCCAGCAGGGGACAGGGGGAGAATCAGCCCCAGCATTTT. The chain has TRBV6-5 and TRBJ1-5, with 11 bases that match TRBD1. CDR3 length: 14 amino acids. The V gene's germline CDR1 is MNHEY and CDR2 SVGAGI. The V gene end was trimmed by 6 bases and the J gene end by 4 bases; junction bases not matched to a gene: 2.

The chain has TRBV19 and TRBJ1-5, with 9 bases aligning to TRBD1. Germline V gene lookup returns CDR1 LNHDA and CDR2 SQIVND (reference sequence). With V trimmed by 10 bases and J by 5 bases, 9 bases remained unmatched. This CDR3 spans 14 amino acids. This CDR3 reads CATTPRQGDQPQHF. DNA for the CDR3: TGTGCCACGACCCCCCGACAGGGGGATCAGCCCCAGCATTTT.

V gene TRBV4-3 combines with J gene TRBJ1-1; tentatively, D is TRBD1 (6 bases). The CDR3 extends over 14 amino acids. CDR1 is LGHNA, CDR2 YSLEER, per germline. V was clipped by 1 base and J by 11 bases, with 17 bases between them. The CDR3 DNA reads TGCGCCAGCAGCCAAGGTAACAGGGCGCAGGGGGCTTTCTTT. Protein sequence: CASSQGNRAQGAFF.

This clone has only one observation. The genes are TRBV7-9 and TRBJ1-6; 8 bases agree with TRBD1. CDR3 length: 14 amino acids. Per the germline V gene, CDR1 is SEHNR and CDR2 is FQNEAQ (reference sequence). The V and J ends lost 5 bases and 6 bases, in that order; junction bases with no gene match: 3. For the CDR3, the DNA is TGTGCCAGCAGCCACGACAGGGGTAATTCACCCCTCCACTTT. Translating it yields CASSHDRGNSPLHF.

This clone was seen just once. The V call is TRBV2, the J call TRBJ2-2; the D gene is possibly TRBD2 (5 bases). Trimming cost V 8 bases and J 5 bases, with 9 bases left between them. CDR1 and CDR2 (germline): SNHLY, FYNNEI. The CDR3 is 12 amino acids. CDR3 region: CASGRDTGELFF. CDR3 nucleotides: TGTGCCAGCGGGAGAGATACCGGGGAGCTGTTTTTT.

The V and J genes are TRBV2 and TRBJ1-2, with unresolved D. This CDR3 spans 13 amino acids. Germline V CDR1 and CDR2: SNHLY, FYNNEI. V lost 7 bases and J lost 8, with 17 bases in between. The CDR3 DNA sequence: TGTGCCAGCACCCGGGAGCAGGCGGAGGGCTACACCTTC. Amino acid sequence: CASTREQAEGYTF.

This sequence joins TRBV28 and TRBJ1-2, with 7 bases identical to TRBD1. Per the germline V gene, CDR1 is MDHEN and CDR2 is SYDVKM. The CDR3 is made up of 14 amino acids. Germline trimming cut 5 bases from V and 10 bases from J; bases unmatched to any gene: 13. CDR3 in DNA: TGTGCCAGCAGTCAAACGCCCACAGACAGGGTCTACACCTTC. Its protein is CASSQTPTDRVYTF.

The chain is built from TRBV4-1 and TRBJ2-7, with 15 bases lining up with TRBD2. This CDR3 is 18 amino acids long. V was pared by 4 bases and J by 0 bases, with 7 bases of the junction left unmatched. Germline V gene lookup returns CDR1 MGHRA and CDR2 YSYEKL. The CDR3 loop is CASSLWTSGRDSSYEQYF. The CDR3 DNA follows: TGCGCCAGCAGCCTTTGGACTAGCGGGAGGGACAGCTCCTACGAGCAGTACTTC.

The CDR3 nucleotides read TGTGCCTGGAGTGTAAGCGACAGGGGGAATCAGCCCCAGCATTTT. Residues: CAWSVSDRGNQPQHF. V gene TRBV30 combines with J gene TRBJ1-5; 9 positions agree with TRBD1. The CDR3 covers 15 residues. The V gene end was trimmed by 0 bases and the J gene end by 4 bases; junction bases not matched to a gene: 4. CDR1 GTSNPN and CDR2 SVGIG come from the germline V gene (reference sequence).

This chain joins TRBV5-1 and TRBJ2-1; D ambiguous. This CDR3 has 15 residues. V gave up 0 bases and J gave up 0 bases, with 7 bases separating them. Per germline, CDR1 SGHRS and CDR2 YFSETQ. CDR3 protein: CASSLDGGSYNEQFF. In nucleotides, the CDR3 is TGCGCCAGCAGCTTGGATGGCGGCTCCTACAATGAGCAGTTCTTC. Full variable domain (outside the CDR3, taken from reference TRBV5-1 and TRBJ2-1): KAGVTQTPRYLIKTRGQQVTLSCSPISGHRSVSWYQQTPGQGLQFLFEYFSETQRNKGNFPGRFSGRQFSNSRSEMNVSTLELGDSALYLCASSLDGGSYNEQFFGPGTRLTVL.

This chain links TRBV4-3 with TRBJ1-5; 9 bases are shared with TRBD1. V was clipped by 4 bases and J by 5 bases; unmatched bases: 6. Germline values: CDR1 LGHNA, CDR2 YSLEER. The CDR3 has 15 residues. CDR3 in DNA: TGCGCCAGCAGCCTAAGACAGGGGGGGGATCAGCCCCAGCATTTT. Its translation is CASSLRQGGDQPQHF.

The CDR3 DNA reads as TGTGCCAGTAGTAGAGAGAGCTCTGGGGCCAACGTCCTGACTTTC. It yields the protein CASSRESSGANVLTF. J is TRBJ2-6 and V is TRBV19; D is uncertain. V lost 4 bases and J 0 bases, leaving 7 bases between the germline ends. The CDR3 spans 15 residues. CDR1 is LNHDA, CDR2 SQIVND, per germline (reference sequence).

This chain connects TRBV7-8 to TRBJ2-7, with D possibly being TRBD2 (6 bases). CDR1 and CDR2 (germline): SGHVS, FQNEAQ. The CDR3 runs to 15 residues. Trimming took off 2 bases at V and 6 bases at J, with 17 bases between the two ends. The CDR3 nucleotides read TGTGCCAGCAGCTTAAGGCCAGGGCGGCGGGGCGAGCAGTACTTC. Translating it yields CASSLRPGRRGEQYF.

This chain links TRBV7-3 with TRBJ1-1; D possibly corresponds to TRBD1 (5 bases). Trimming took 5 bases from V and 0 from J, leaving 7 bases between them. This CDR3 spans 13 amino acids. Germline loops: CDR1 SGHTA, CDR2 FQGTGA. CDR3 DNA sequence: TGTGCCAGCAGCCTGACAGTGAACACTGAAGCTTTCTTT. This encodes CASSLTVNTEAFF.